Reported below is one T cell receptor (beta chain). This specimen comes from a study of T cell changes during pregnancy in multiple sclerosis. Clones were sequenced by immunoSEQ multiplex PCR, and TCRdb holds only the in-frame ones, with some missing. The sample gives about 33,000 clones, roughly nine tenths of which show up once; less than 0.45% is in the top ten. The origin of this receptor is a female donor in good health, enrolled as a control in a pregnancy study. This material consisted of CD4+ T cells from peripheral blood mononuclear cells, taken in the second trimester of pregnancy.

This CDR3 is CASSPGTGYEQYF. CDR3 nucleotide sequence: TGTGCCAGCTCTCCCGGGACAGGCTACGAGCAGTACTTC. The chain joins TRBV18 to TRBJ2-7; the match to TRBD1 covers 8 bases. Germline CDR1 is KGHSH and CDR2 is LQKENI. V shed 6 bases, J shed 3 bases, and the junction held 4 bases outside the gene matches. The CDR3 runs 13 residues.